This record covers a single TCR beta chain. Its antigen is unidentified. The data stem from a study of T cell responses to AZD1222 COVID-19 vaccine. Profiled with immunoSEQ multiplex PCR; TCRdb holds only in-frame clones, not every one. The sample consists of 95,000 to 110,000 clones, roughly 90% of them appearing once. CDR1 is MNHNS, CDR2 SASEGT, per germline. The CDR3 is made up of 15 amino acids. V lost 3 bases to trimming and J lost 0 bases, with 12 bases between them. Study-level findings and limits: Repertoire sampling occurred only after the peak T cell response. CD4 TCRs covered the whole spike, strongest at regions 160-218 and 743-854. Baseline serostatus was positive in only six AZD1222 recipients.

This chain connects TRBV6-1 to TRBJ2-7; the D gene is possibly TRBD2 (5 bases). The TCR comes from an adult who received the AZD1222 COVID-19 vaccine. Material: peripheral blood, obtained 28 days after the second AZD1222 dose. The CDR3 protein is CASSEAGRLSYEQYF. The CDR3 nucleotides are TGTGCCAGCAGTGAGGCGGGCCGTCTCTCCTACGAGCAGTACTTC.